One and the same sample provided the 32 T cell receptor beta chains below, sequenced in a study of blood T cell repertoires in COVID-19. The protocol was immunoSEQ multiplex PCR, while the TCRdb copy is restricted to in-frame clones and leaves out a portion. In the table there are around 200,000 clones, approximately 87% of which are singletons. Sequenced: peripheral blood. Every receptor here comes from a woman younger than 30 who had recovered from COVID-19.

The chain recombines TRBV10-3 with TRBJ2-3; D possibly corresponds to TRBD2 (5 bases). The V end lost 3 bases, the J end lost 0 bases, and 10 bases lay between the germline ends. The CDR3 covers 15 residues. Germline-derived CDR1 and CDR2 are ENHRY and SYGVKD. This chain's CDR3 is CAISEDYTSTDTQYF. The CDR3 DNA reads TGTGCCATCAGTGAAGACTATACTAGCACAGATACGCAGTATTTT.

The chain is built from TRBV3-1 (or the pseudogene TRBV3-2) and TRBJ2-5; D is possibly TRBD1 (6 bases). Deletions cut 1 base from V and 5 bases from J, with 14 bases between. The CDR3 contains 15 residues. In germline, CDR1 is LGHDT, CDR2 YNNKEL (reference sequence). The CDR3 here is CASSQVRTAYETQYF. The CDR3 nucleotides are TGTGCCAGCAGCCAAGTTCGGACAGCGTACGAGACCCAGTACTTC.

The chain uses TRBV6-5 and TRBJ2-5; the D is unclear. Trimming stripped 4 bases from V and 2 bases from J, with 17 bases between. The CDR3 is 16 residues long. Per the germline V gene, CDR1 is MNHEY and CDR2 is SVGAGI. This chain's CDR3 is CASSSLAASLQETQYF. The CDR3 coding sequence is TGTGCCAGCAGTTCCCTGGCAGCGAGTCTTCAAGAGACCCAGTACTTC.

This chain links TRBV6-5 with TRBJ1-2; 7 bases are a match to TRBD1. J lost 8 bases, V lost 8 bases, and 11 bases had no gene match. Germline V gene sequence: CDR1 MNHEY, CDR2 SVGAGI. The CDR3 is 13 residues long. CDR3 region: CASSDGTGVGYTF. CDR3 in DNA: TGTGCCAGCTCCGACGGAACAGGGGTGGGCTACACCTTC.

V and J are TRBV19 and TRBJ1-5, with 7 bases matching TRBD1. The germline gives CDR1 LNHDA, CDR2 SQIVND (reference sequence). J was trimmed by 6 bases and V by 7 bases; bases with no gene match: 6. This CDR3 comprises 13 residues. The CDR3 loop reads CASNDRAAQPQHF. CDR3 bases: TGTGCCAGTAATGACAGGGCTGCTCAGCCCCAGCATTTT.

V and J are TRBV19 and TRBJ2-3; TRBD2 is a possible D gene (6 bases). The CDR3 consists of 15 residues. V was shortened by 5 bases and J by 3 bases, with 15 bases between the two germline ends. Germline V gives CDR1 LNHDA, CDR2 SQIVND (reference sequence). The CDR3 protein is CASSEWGGGTDTQYF. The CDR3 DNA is TGTGCCAGTAGTGAATGGGGAGGTGGGACAGATACGCAGTATTTT.

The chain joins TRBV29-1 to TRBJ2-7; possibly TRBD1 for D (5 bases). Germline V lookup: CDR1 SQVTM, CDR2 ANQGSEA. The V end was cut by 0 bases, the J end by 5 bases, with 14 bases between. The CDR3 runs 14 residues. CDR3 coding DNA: TGCAGCGTTGAAGAAGTAACAGGCAAGGACGAGCAGTACTTC. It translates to CSVEEVTGKDEQYF.

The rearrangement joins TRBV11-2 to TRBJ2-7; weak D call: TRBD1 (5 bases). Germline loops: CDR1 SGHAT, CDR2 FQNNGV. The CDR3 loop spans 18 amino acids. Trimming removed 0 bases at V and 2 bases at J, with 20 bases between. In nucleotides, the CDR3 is TGTGCCAGCAGCTTAGAGTTGAGAGCAGGGCATGTACCCTACGAGCAGTACGTC. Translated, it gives CASSLELRAGHVPYEQYV.

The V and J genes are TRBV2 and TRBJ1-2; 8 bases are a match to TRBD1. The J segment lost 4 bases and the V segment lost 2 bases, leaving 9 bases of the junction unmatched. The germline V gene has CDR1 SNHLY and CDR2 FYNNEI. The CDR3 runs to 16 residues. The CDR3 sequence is CASSELQGARSYGYTF. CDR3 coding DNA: TGTGCCAGCAGTGAACTTCAGGGGGCGCGGAGCTATGGCTACACCTTC.

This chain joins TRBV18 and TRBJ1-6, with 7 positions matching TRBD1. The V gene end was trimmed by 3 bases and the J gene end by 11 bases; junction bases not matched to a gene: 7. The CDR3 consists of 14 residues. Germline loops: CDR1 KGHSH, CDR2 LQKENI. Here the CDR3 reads CASSPTGIDPPLHF. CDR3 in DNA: TGTGCCAGCTCACCGACAGGGATTGATCCACCCCTCCACTTT. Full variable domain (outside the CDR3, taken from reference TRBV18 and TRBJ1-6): NAGVMQNPRHLVRRRGQEARLRCSPMKGHSHVYWYRQLPEEGLKFMVYLQKENIIDESGMPKERFSAEFPKEGPSILRIQQVVRGDSAAYFCASSPTGIDPPLHFGNGTRLTVT.

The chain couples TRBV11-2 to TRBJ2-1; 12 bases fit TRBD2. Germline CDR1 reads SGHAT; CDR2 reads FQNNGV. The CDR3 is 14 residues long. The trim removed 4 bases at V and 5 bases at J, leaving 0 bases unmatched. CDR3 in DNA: TGTGCCAGCAGCTGGACTAGCGGGGACAATGAGCAGTTCTTC. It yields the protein CASSWTSGDNEQFF. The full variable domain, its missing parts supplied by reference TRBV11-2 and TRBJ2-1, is EAGVAQSPRYKIIEKRQSVAFWCNPISGHATLYWYQQILGQGPKLLIQFQNNGVVDDSQLPKDRFSAERLKGVDSTLKIQPAKLEDSAVYLCASSWTSGDNEQFFGPGTRLTVL.

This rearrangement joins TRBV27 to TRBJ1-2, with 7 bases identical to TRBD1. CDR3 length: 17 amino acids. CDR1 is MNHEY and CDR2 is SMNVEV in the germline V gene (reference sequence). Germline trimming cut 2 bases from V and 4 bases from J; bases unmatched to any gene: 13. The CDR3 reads CASSLHLRQGNFYGYTF. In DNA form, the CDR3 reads TGTGCCAGCAGTTTACATCTTCGACAGGGTAACTTCTATGGCTACACCTTC.

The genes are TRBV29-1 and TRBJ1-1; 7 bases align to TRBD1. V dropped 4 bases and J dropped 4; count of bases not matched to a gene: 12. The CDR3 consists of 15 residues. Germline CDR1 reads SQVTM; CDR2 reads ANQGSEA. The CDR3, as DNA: TGCAGCGTTGGATACGAGAGAGGACAGGCCACTGAAGCTTTCTTT. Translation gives CSVGYERGQATEAFF.

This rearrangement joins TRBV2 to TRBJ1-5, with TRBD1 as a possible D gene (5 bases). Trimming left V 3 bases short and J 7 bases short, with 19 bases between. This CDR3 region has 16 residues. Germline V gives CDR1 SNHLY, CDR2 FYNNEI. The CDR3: CASSDGGSRPGQPQHF. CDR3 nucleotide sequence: TGTGCCAGCAGTGATGGGGGGAGCCGGCCGGGGCAGCCCCAGCATTTT.

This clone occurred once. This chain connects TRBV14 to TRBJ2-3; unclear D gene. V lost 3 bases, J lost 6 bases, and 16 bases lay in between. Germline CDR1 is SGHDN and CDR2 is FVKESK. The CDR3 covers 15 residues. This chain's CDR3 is CASSHELATSDTQYF. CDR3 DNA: TGTGCCAGCAGCCACGAGCTTGCCACGAGTGATACGCAGTATTTT.

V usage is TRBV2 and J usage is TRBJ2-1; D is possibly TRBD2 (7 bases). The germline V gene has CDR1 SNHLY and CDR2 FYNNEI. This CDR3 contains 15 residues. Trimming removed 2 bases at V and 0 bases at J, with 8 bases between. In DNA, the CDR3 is TGTGCCAGCAGTGAAAGGGGGGGCTCCTACAATGAGCAGTTCTTC. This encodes CASSERGGSYNEQFF.

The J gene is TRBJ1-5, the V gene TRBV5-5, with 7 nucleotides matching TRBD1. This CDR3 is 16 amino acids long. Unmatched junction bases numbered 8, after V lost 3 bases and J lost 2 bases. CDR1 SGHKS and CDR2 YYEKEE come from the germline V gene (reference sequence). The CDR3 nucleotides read TGTGCCAGCAGCTCGATGACAGGGTCGGGCAATCAGCCCCAGCATTTT. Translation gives CASSSMTGSGNQPQHF. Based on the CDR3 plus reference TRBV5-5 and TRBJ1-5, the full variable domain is DAGVTQSPTHLIKTRGQQVTLRCSPISGHKSVSWYQQVLGQGPQFIFQYYEKEERGRGNFPDRFSARQFPNYSSELNVNALLLGDSALYLCASSSMTGSGNQPQHFGDGTRLSIL.

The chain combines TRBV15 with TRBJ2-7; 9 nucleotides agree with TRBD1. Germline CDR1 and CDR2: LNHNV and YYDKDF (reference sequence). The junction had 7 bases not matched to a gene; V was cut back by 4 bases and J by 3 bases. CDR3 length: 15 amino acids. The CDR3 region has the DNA TGTGCCACCAGCATATCCCCGACAGGGGGCTACGAGCAGTACTTC. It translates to CATSISPTGGYEQYF.

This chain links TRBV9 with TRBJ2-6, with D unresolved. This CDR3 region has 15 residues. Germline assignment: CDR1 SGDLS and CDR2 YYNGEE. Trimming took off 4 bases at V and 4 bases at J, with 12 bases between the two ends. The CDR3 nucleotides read TGTGCCAGCAGCCCCACGCCCAGGGGGGCCAACGTCCTGACTTTC. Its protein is CASSPTPRGANVLTF.

DNA for the CDR3: TGTGCCTGGAGTGTAAGGGGGTATACTTCCTACGAGCAGTACGTC. Amino acid sequence: CAWSVRGYTSYEQYV. The chain couples TRBV30 to TRBJ2-7; D possibly corresponds to TRBD1 (6 bases). CDR1 and CDR2 from the germline V gene are GTSNPN and SVGIG (reference sequence). Trimming left V 0 bases short and J 1 base short, with 13 bases between. The CDR3 is 15 residues long.

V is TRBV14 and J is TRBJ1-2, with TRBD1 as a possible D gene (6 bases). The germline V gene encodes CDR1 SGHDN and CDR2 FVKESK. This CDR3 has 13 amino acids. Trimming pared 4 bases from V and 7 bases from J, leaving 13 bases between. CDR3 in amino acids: CASSPEGGGGYTF. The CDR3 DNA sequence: TGTGCCAGCAGCCCCGAGGGGGGGGGTGGCTACACCTTC.

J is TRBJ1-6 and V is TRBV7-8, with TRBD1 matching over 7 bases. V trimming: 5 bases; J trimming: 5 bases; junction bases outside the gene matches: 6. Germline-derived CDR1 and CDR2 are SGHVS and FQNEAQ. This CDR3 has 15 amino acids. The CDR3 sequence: CASSQRQGHNSPLHF. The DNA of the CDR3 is TGTGCCAGCAGCCAACGACAGGGCCATAATTCACCCCTCCACTTT. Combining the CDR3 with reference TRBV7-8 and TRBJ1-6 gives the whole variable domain GAGVSQSPRYKVAKRGQDVALRCDPISGHVSLFWYQQALGQGPEFLTYFQNEAQLDKSGLPSDRFFAERPEGSVSTLKIQRTQQEDSAVYLCASSQRQGHNSPLHFGNGTRLTVT.

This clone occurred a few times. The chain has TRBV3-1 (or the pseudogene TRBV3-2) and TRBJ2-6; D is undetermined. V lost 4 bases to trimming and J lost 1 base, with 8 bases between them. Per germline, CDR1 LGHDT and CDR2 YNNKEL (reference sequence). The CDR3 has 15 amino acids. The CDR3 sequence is CASSPRWSGANVLTF. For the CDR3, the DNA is TGTGCCAGCAGCCCACGGTGGTCTGGGGCCAACGTCCTGACTTTC.

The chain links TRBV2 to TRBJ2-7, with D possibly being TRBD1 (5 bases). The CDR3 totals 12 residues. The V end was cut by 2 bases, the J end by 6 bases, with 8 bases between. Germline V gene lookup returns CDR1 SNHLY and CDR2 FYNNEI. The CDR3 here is CASSESGLEQYV. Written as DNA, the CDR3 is TGTGCCAGCAGTGAATCAGGGCTCGAGCAGTACGTC.

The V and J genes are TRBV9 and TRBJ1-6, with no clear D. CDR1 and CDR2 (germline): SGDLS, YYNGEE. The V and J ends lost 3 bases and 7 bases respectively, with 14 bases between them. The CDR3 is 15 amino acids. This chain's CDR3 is CASSADGRANSPLHF. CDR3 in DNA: TGTGCCAGCAGCGCAGACGGGCGGGCCAATTCACCCCTCCACTTT.

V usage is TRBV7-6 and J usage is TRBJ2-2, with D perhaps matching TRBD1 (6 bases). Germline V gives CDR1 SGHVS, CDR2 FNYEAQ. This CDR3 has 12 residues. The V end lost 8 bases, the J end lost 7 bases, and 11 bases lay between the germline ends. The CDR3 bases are TGTGCCAGCGAGGGGGTTGGCGGGGAGCTGTTTTTT. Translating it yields CASEGVGGELFF.

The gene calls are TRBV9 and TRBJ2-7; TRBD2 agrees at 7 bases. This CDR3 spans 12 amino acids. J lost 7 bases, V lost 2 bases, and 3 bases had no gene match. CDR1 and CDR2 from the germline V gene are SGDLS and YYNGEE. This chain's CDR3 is CASSVAGEEQYF. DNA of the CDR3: TGTGCCAGCAGCGTGGCGGGGGAGGAGCAGTACTTC.

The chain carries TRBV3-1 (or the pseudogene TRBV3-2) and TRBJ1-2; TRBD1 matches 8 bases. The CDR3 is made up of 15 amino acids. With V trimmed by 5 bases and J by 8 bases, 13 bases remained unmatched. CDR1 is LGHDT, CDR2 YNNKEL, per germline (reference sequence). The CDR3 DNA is TGTGCCAGCAGCACCGGACAGGGTGGTTTTGGGGGCTACACCTTC. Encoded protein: CASSTGQGGFGGYTF.

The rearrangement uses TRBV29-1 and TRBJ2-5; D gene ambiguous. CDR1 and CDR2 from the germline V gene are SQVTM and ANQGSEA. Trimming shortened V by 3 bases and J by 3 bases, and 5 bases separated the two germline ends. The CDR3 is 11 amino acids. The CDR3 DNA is TGCAGCGTTGACCTAGAAGAGACCCAGTACTTC. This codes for CSVDLEETQYF.

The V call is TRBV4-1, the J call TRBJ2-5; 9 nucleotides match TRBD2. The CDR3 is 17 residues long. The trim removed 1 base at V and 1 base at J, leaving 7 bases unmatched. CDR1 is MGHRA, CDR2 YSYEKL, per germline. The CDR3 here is CASSQVSGRGFQETQYF. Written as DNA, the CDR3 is TGCGCCAGCAGCCAAGTTAGCGGGAGAGGCTTCCAAGAGACCCAGTACTTC.

The CDR3 DNA follows: TGTGCCAGCAGCTTAGCCCATAGCGGGGCCCAGTTCTTC. Translation gives CASSLAHSGAQFF. The gene calls are TRBV7-9 and TRBJ2-1; 8 nucleotides agree with TRBD2. The CDR3 has 13 amino acids. Trimming cost V 0 bases and J 13 bases; bases outside gene matches: 5. CDR1 is SEHNR, CDR2 FQNEAQ, per germline (reference sequence).

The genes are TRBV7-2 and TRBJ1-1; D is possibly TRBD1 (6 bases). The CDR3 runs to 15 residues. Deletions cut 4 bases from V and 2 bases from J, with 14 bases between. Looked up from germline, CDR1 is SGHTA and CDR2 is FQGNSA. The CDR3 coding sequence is TGTGCCAGCAGCTGGGATCTGGACAGTAACACTGAAGCTTTCTTT. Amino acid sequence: CASSWDLDSNTEAFF. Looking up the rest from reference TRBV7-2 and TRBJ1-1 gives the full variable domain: GAGVSQSPSNKVTEKGKDVELRCDPISGHTALYWYRQSLGQGLEFLIYFQGNSAPDKSGLPSDRFSAERTGGSVSTLTIQRTQQEDSAVYLCASSWDLDSNTEAFFGQGTRLTVV.